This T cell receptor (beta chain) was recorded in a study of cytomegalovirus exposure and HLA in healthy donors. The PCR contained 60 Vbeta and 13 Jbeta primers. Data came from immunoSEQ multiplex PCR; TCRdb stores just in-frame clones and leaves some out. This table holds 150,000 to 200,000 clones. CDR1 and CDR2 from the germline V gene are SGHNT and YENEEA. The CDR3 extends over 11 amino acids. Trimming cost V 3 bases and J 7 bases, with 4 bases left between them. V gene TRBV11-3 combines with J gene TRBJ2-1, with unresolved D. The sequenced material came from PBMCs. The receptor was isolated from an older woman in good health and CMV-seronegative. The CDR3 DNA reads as TGTGCCAGCAGCTTCGGTAATGAGCAGTTCTTC. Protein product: CASSFGNEQFF.